This is a list of T cell receptor beta chains from one sample in a study of blood T cell repertoires in COVID-19. Using immunoSEQ multiplex PCR, the repertoire was profiled, and TCRdb retains in-frame clones only, with some absent. The table includes some 240,000 clones, about 90% detected once. Sequencing input: peripheral blood. All receptors come from a man aged 55 to 70 with COVID-19, enrolled during active disease. The conserved cysteine and the conserved F or W are not part of the CDR3 here. Clone size is not always given. Where it is, it says once, few, many or a class for expanded clones.

>TRBJ1-2|TRBV5-6|.
ASSLPGDNGYT
>TRBJ2-1|TRBV4-1|.
ASSQDGVGSSYNEQF
>TRBJ2-7|TRBV6-5|.
ASSYSGTQLVEQY
>TRBJ1-2|TRBV9|once
ASSQGDTYGYT
>TRBJ2-3|TRBV11-2|.
ASAGGGASSTDTQY
>TRBJ2-7|TRBV9|.
ASSPQLGGASYEQY
>TRBJ1-5|TRBV28|.
ASSSPSPGSNQPQH
>TRBJ1-2|TRBV4-3|.
ASSHGSHGNVYGYT
>TRBJ1-1|TRBV3-1/TRBV3-2|once
ASSREGAGQGGTEAF
>TRBJ1-4|TRBV3-1/TRBV3-2|.
ASSQTNGEKLF
>TRBJ2-3|TRBV27|.
ASSTTTQQGGPDTQY
>TRBJ1-2|TRBV11-3|.
ASSLGGGAEGLNYGYT
>TRBJ1-2|TRBV9|.
ASRPGASFPYGYT
>TRBJ2-1|TRBV18|.
ASSTQGHEQF
>TRBJ2-7|TRBV6-1|.
ASSDPTPKY
>TRBJ1-4|TRBV11-2|.
ASSYGQGNEKLF
>TRBJ1-1|TRBV7-8|.
ASSASGTGDTAF
>TRBJ1-1|TRBV28|.
ASSPWTGLNTEAF
>TRBJ1-6|TRBV18|.
ASSPEEADAFNSPLH
>TRBJ1-2|TRBV7-2|.
ASSPSRQGVGGYT
>TRBJ1-1|TRBV5-8|.
ASSIDRDTF
>TRBJ2-2|TRBV5-1|.
ASSSRASNTGELF
>TRBJ2-1|TRBV9|.
ASSPEGLINEQF
>TRBJ1-5|TRBV18|.
ASSETPTGIAGQPQH
>TRBJ2-5|TRBV10-1|.
ASSESGGGSQETQY
>TRBJ2-7|TRBV27|.
ASSSRSVAGGPSIPREQY
>TRBJ2-2|TRBV5-1|.
ASSSGTGPGELF
>TRBJ2-7|TRBV23-1|.
ASSPGTEYDYEQY
>TRBJ2-1|TRBV6-5|once
ASTRGTGSYNEQF
>TRBJ1-3|TRBV5-1|.
ASSPQTGDGNTIY
>TRBJ2-2|TRBV3-1/TRBV3-2|once
ASSQPGLAGDTGELF
>TRBJ1-3|TRBV5-6|.
ASSLPSRQGARNTIY
>TRBJ2-7|TRBV29-1|.
SVIRDRGYEQY
>TRBJ2-1|TRBV11-2|once
ASSSGVLEQF
>TRBJ1-1|TRBV5-1|once
ASSLEWATEAF
>TRBJ2-2|TRBV7-8|.
ASSLQTGELF
>TRBJ2-1|TRBV28|.
ASSPPLRNEQF
>TRBJ2-7|TRBV9|.
ASSVGQGTDEQY
>TRBJ2-7|TRBV27|once
ASSPTWGEASYEQY
>TRBJ2-7|TRBV13|.
ASSTGLAGVGGQY
>TRBJ1-4|TRBV27|.
ASSFHRDRGFWDNEKLF
>TRBJ1-3|TRBV27|.
ARTNERVGLRGNTIY
>TRBJ2-2|TRBV19|.
ASVASGRSGTGELF
>TRBJ1-2|TRBV7-8|.
ASSPSPGTGGVDGYT
>TRBJ1-2|TRBV6-1|once
ASSEIPMLGRGNYGYT
>TRBJ2-2|TRBV19|.
ASSIGGQGGNTGELF
>TRBJ1-1|TRBV7-9|.
ASSLVFSLKNTEAF
>TRBJ2-5|TRBV11-2|.
ASSLNRVQREY
>TRBJ2-7|TRBV5-1|.
ASSLGSGGPPPYEQY
>TRBJ1-1|TRBV5-5|.
ASSLHIMNTEAF
>TRBJ2-7|TRBV2|once
ASKTGGARYEQY
>TRBJ2-3|TRBV5-4|.
ASSLLAGGREDTQY
>TRBJ1-2|TRBV5-4|once
ASSLQGQGGGYT
>TRBJ1-5|TRBV7-2|.
ASSLPGNQPQH
>TRBJ2-7|TRBV9|.
ASSVEAGAYEQY
>TRBJ2-7|TRBV4-1|.
ASSQGPSGVGEQY
>TRBJ2-5|TRBV6-5|once
ASSFGTGRGETQY
>TRBJ2-5|TRBV15|.
ATSRDVGHQETQY
>TRBJ2-1|TRBV6-2/TRBV6-3|.
ASSYRRPGSYNEQF
>TRBJ1-4|TRBV4-1|.
ASSRLTGNEKLF